This record looks at one T cell receptor beta chain sequence and its context. It lacks a known antigen. No much larger clone exists at a distance of one base, and base qualities are not known. As encoded in the germline V gene, CDR1 is SNHLY while CDR2 is FYNNEI. The germline ends are 10 bases apart after V is trimmed by 1 base and J by 4 bases. Reading from cysteine to phenylalanine, the CDR3 counts 15 amino acids. This entry keeps only the CDR3 DNA: 45 bases, framed from base 1. The immunoSEQ hsTCRB kit was used to amplify TCR beta chains from genomic DNA. The immunoSEQ service sequenced the TCR beta libraries on an Illumina MiSeq instrument. In the authors' own workflow: The immunoSEQ Analyzer was used to analyze the repertoire data. TCRdb stores this immuneACCESS table with in-frame sequences only. Part of the clones is absent; in the studies checked, under half of the shortfall reflects unresolved V genes, and no reason is known for the rest. V and J calls and clone size are as listed in that table; D and trimming were resolved from the DNA. The sample contains 65,000 to 80,000 clones, just over 90% of them found a single time. Approximately 4.8% of the sample goes to the ten largest clones.

The entry originates in a study of resident and recirculating memory T cells in vitiligo (dated by TCRdb to the late 2010s). A note on the overall study: For TCR beta sequencing, each of a few stable vitiligo patients provided PBMCs along with epidermis taken by shave biopsy from two lesional and two nonlesional sites. Without any cell sorting, samples were homogenized immediately before genomic DNA was extracted using the Qiagen DNeasy Blood & Tissue Kit. The goal of the human TCR beta sequencing was to check whether lesional vitiligo skin contained specific clones that differed from the clones found in nonlesional skin and blood.

Vitiligo counted as stable when lesions had not changed during the previous 6 months. Stable patients also had to lack confetti depigmentation, a clinical sign of active vitiligo. Any patient who had received treatment in the previous three months was excluded. PBMCs were isolated from heparinized blood by Ficoll density gradient centrifugation and were subsequently flash-frozen. Overall results and qualifications from the work: Overlap and correlation analysis showed no significant repertoire overlap between biopsies except for each lesion with itself, even within a single patient. Future mechanistic studies are needed so that the relative contributions of the lesion-infiltrating T cell clones and of human Trm versus Tcm pools can be evaluated. No unique dominant TCR clone was detected, and clonality varied among vitiligo lesions. TCR sequences were not found to be conserved across biopsy sites or patients, suggesting that different lesions are infiltrated by different T cell clones, a pattern described as private specificity.

The sequencing input was blood. This TCR was recovered from a male donor with vitiligo. The chain was built from TRBV2 and TRBJ2-2; the D segment cannot be called with confidence. The DNA sequence is as follows: TGTGCCAGCAGTGAAGGTACTAAGAGCACCGGGGAGCTGTTTTTT. Translated, this gives CASSEGTKSTGELFF. Reference TRBV2 and TRBJ2-2 genes cover what lies past the CDR3, so the full variable domain is EPEVTQTPSHQVTQMGQEVILRCVPISNHLYFYWYRQILGQKVEFLVSFYNNEISEKSEIFDDQFSVERPDGSNFTLKIRSTKLEDSAMYFCASSEGTKSTGELFFGEGSRLTVL.